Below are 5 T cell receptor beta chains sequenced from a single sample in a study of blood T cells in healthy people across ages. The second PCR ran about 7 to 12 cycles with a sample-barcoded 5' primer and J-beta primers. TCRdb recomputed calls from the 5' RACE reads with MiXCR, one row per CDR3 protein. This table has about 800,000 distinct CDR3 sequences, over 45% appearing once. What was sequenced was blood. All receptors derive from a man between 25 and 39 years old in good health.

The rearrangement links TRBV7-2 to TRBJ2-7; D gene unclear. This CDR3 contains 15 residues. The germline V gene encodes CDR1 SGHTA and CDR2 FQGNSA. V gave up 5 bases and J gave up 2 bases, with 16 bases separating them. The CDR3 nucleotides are TGTGCCAGCAGCCAGGACGGCGGCAGAACCTACGAGCAGTACTTC. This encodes CASSQDGGRTYEQYF.

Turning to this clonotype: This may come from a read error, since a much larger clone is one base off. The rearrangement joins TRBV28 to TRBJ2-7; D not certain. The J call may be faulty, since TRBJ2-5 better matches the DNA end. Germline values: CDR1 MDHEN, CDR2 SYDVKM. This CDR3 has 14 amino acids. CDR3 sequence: CASSASYGSETQYF. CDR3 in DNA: TGTGCCAGCAGTGCTTCATATGGCTCGGAGACCCAGTACTTC.

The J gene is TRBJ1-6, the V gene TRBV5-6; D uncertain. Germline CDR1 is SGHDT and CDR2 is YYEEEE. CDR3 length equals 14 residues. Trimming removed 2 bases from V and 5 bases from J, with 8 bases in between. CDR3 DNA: TGTGCCAGCAGCTTTATAGGAAATAATTCACCCCTCCACTTT. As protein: CASSFIGNNSPLHF.

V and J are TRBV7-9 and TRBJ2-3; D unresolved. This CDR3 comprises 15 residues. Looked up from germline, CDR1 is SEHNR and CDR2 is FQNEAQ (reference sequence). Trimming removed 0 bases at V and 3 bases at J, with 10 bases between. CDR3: CASSLAESETDTQYF. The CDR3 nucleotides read TGTGCCAGCAGCTTAGCGGAGTCGGAGACAGATACGCAGTATTTT.

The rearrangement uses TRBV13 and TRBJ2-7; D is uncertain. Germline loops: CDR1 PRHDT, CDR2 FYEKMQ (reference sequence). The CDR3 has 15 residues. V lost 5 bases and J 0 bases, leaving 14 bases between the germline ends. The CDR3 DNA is TGTGCCAGCAGCCCGTCAGTAGGGCACTCCTACGAGCAGTACTTC. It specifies CASSPSVGHSYEQYF.